This is a list of T cell receptor beta chains from one sample in a study of blood T cells in healthy people across ages. TCRdb analysed the 5' RACE reads with MiXCR anew, one entry per CDR3 protein. The sample carries about 1.1 million distinct CDR3 sequences, more than 30% recorded once. Sample: blood. The receptors originated from a man aged 18 to 29 in good health. Each CDR3 is given with its conserved first and last residue. The order of the fields is J gene, V gene, clone size, D gene, CDR3 protein, CDR3 DNA. A D gene is named only where the DNA matches it firmly. Not all rows give a size; the values are once, few, many and, for expanded clones, a class.

J: TRBJ2-6; V: TRBV10-3; size: NA; D: TRBD2; CDR3: CAARGGLAGESGANVLTF; DNA: TGTGCCGCAAGAGGAGGACTAGCGGGGGAATCTGGGGCCAACGTCCTGACTTTC
J: TRBJ1-4; V: TRBV4-2; size: NA; D: TRBD1; CDR3: CASSRETGRNEKLFF; DNA: TGTGCCAGCAGCCGTGAGACAGGGCGAAATGAAAAACTGTTTTTT
J: TRBJ1-2; V: TRBV29-1; size: NA; D: TRBD1; CDR3: CSVPVWTGGEGYGYTF; DNA: TGCAGCGTCCCCGTCTGGACAGGGGGCGAGGGCTATGGCTACACCTTC
J: TRBJ1-5; V: TRBV20-1; size: few; D: TRBD1; CDR3: CSAHGQDNQPQHF; DNA: TGCAGTGCTCACGGACAGGACAATCAGCCCCAGCATTTT
J: TRBJ1-2; V: TRBV12-3/TRBV12-4; size: few; D: NA; CDR3: CASSTPEGYTF; DNA: TGTGCCAGCAGTACTCCGGAGGGCTACACCTTC
J: TRBJ2-5; V: TRBV15; size: few; D: NA; CDR3: CATSRDRGWETQYF; DNA: TGTGCCACCAGCAGAGATCGCGGGTGGGAGACCCAGTACTTC
J: TRBJ1-1; V: TRBV6-4; size: NA; D: NA; CDR3: CASSDSGRGTEAFF; DNA: TGTGCCAGCAGTGACTCGGGCAGGGGAACTGAAGCTTTCTTT
J: TRBJ1-2; V: TRBV4-1; size: few; D: NA; CDR3: CASSQEAGWDGYTF; DNA: TGCGCCAGCAGCCAAGAAGCAGGGTGGGATGGCTACACCTTC
J: TRBJ2-7; V: TRBV21-1; size: NA; D: NA; CDR3: CASSEKSLGAAPYEQYF; DNA: TGTGCCAGCAGCGAAAAATCCCTAGGGGCGGCTCCATACGAACAGTACTTC
J: TRBJ2-7; V: TRBV27; size: few; D: NA; CDR3: CASSGRDPNIHEQYF; DNA: TGTGCCAGCAGTGGCAGGGATCCAAATATCCACGAGCAGTACTTC
J: TRBJ2-1; V: TRBV7-8; size: NA; D: NA; CDR3: CASSLGSVGQSSYNEQFF; DNA: TGTGCCAGCAGCTTAGGATCGGTAGGACAGAGCTCCTACAATGAGCAGTTCTTC
J: TRBJ2-2; V: TRBV5-1; size: few; D: TRBD1; CDR3: CASSGGQLNTGELFF; DNA: TGCGCCAGCAGCGGGGGACAGCTAAACACCGGGGAGCTGTTTTTT
J: TRBJ2-1; V: TRBV7-8; size: few; D: TRBD2; CDR3: CASNLAVGLAGLYNEQFF; DNA: TGTGCCAGCAACTTAGCGGTAGGACTAGCGGGGCTCTACAATGAGCAGTTCTTC
J: TRBJ1-1; V: TRBV25-1; size: NA; D: NA; CDR3: CASTPGHLNTEAFF; DNA: TGTGCCAGCACACCGGGACACTTAAACACTGAAGCTTTCTTT
J: TRBJ2-3; V: TRBV7-2; size: NA; D: TRBD1; CDR3: CASSFPGQGGDTQYF; DNA: TGTGCCAGCAGCTTCCCGGGACAGGGAGGGGATACGCAGTATTTT
J: TRBJ2-7; V: TRBV4-2; size: NA; D: TRBD2; CDR3: CASSQGAGSSYNEQYF; DNA: TGTGCCAGCAGCCAGGGAGCGGGGAGCTCCTACAATGAGCAGTACTTC